Below are 26 T cell receptor beta chains sequenced from a single sample in a study of CD8+ T cells in alopecia areata. Reverse transcribed after extraction, RNA yielded cDNA as the sequencing template. The method was immunoSEQ multiplex PCR; TCRdb's version includes in-frame clones alone and lacks a portion of them. In the table there are 79,000 or so clones, approximately 72% of which are singletons. Described treatment: oral pan-JAK inhibitor, 5-10 mg twice daily. The input for sequencing was CD8+ T cells sorted from blood, taken at week 24, from a patient treated with tofacitinib. Receptor source: a human donor with alopecia areata.

The chain uses TRBV29-1 and TRBJ1-2; no reliable D call. This CDR3 is 12 amino acids long. Trimming cost V 1 base and J 3 bases, with 6 bases left between them. CDR1 SQVTM and CDR2 ANQGSEA come from the germline V gene. The CDR3 sequence is CSVEGVDYGYTF. CDR3 nucleotides: TGCAGCGTTGAAGGGGTTGACTATGGCTACACCTTC.

The chain recombines TRBV7-9 with TRBJ2-3, with a weak D call TRBD1 (5 bases). This CDR3 is built from 16 residues. The V and J ends lost 5 bases and 4 bases respectively, with 19 bases between them. Germline V gene sequence: CDR1 SEHNR, CDR2 FQNEAQ (reference sequence). This chain's CDR3 is CASSPGAGLFADTQYF. In DNA form, the CDR3 reads TGTGCCAGCAGCCCTGGAGCAGGGTTGTTTGCAGATACGCAGTATTTT.

This chain connects TRBV9 to TRBJ2-3; D is unresolved. Per the germline V gene, CDR1 is SGDLS and CDR2 is YYNGEE. Trimming left V 4 bases short and J 2 bases short, with 8 bases between. The CDR3 is 13 residues long. The CDR3 loop is CASSTILTDTQYF. CDR3 sequence (DNA): TGTGCCAGCAGCACCATACTCACAGATACGCAGTATTTT.

The gene calls are TRBV7-2 and TRBJ1-2, with D hard to call. CDR1 is SGHTA and CDR2 is FQGNSA in the germline V gene. The length of the CDR3 is 12 residues. Trimming pared 2 bases from V and 7 bases from J, leaving 8 bases between. This CDR3 is CASSLTEAGYTF. The CDR3 bases are TGTGCCAGCAGCTTAACAGAAGCTGGCTACACCTTC.

The chain carries TRBV30 and TRBJ1-1; no clear D gene. The CDR3 covers 12 residues. Trimming removed 2 bases from V and 0 bases from J, with 4 bases in between. From germline, CDR1 is GTSNPN and CDR2 SVGIG (reference sequence). CDR3 amino acids: CAWSPVNTEAFF. In nucleotides, the CDR3 is TGTGCCTGGAGTCCTGTGAACACTGAAGCTTTCTTT.

This clone was observed a handful of times. The rearrangement joins TRBV5-4 to TRBJ1-2; 10 bases are a match to TRBD1. Germline V gene lookup returns CDR1 SGHNT and CDR2 YYREEE (reference sequence). CDR3 length: 15 residues. After removal of 4 bases from V and 2 bases from J, the junction contained 5 bases not matched to a gene. The chain's CDR3 is CASSPDRGINYGYTF. Written as DNA, the CDR3 is TGTGCCAGCAGCCCGGACAGGGGGATCAACTATGGCTACACCTTC.

The chain is built from TRBV7-9 and TRBJ2-7; 9 nucleotides align to TRBD1. CDR1 and CDR2 from the germline V gene are SEHNR and FQNEAQ (reference sequence). This CDR3 has 15 amino acids. V lost 5 bases to trimming and J lost 3 bases; unmatched junction nucleotides: 8. The CDR3 nucleotides are TGTGCCAGCAGCGACATTACAGGGGGCGACTACGAGCAGTACTTC. Its protein product is CASSDITGGDYEQYF.

J is TRBJ2-1 and V is TRBV27, with 14 bases that match TRBD2. The junction had 3 bases not matched to a gene; V was cut back by 2 bases and J by 6 bases. Germline V lookup: CDR1 MNHEY, CDR2 SMNVEV (reference sequence). This CDR3 region has 16 residues. The CDR3 loop reads CASSLLGTSGGNEQFF. CDR3 bases: TGTGCCAGCAGTTTACTCGGGACTAGCGGGGGCAATGAGCAGTTCTTC.

This chain links TRBV27 with TRBJ2-5; the match to TRBD1 covers 8 bases. The germline CDR1 and CDR2 sequences are MNHEY and SMNVEV (reference sequence). This CDR3 spans 14 amino acids. The V and J ends lost 3 bases and 1 base, in that order; junction bases with no gene match: 1. CDR3 in DNA: TGTGCCAGCAGTTTGCAGGGGGCCCAAGAGACCCAGTACTTC. It specifies CASSLQGAQETQYF.

The CDR3 spells CASGISNQPQHF. The DNA of the CDR3 is TGTGCCAGCGGAATTAGCAATCAGCCCCAGCATTTT. The chain is built from TRBV27 and TRBJ1-5; D ambiguous. There are 12 residues in the CDR3. CDR1 is MNHEY, CDR2 SMNVEV, per germline (reference sequence). Between the trimmed V and J ends, which lost 8 bases and 0 bases, there was a span of 5 bases.

V gene TRBV5-1 combines with J gene TRBJ1-1, with D maybe TRBD1 (5 bases). Deletions cut 2 bases from V and 6 bases from J, with 14 bases between. In germline, CDR1 is SGHRS, CDR2 YFSETQ. The CDR3 loop spans 14 amino acids. The CDR3, as DNA: TGCGCCAGCAGCTTTTGGGGCGCGATGGCTGAAGCTTTCTTT. Amino acid sequence: CASSFWGAMAEAFF.

The rearrangement joins TRBV27 to TRBJ2-5, with D possibly TRBD1 on 5 matching bases. The DNA end is more similar to TRBJ2-7, so the J call may be wrong. CDR3 size: 13 residues. Per germline, CDR1 MNHEY and CDR2 SMNVEV (reference sequence). The CDR3 DNA reads TGTGCCAGCAGTTTGGGGCCGTGGGACGAGCAGTACTTC. It translates to CASSLGPWDEQYF.

J is TRBJ1-2 and V is TRBV4-1; tentative D call: TRBD1 (5 bases). Trimming removed 1 base from V and 3 bases from J, with 9 bases in between. Looked up from germline, CDR1 is MGHRA and CDR2 is YSYEKL. This CDR3 has 14 residues. CDR3 DNA sequence: TGCGCCAGCAGCCAAGTAAAAGGGGACTATGGCTACACCTTC. This translates into CASSQVKGDYGYTF.

The chain recombines TRBV13 with TRBJ2-3, with TRBD2 matching over 11 bases. The ends lost 5 bases at V and 2 bases at J; junction bases unmatched: 9. Germline V lookup: CDR1 PRHDT, CDR2 FYEKMQ (reference sequence). The CDR3 contains 17 residues. CDR3 sequence: CASSSPLTSGDTDTQYF. The CDR3, as DNA: TGTGCCAGCAGCAGCCCCTTGACTAGCGGGGACACAGATACGCAGTATTTT.

The CDR3 DNA reads TGTGCCAGCAGCTCCGGGTTAGTGCCATACAATGAGCAGTTCTTC. It specifies CASSSGLVPYNEQFF. The genes are TRBV13 and TRBJ2-1; no clear D gene. The CDR3 sequence is 15 residues long. The germline V gene has CDR1 PRHDT and CDR2 FYEKMQ (reference sequence). V was cut by 4 bases and J by 4 bases, with 14 bases left in between. The whole variable domain, filled in from reference TRBV13 and TRBJ2-1, reads AAGVIQSPRHLIKEKRETATLKCYPIPRHDTVYWYQQGPGQDPQFLISFYEKMQSDKGSIPDRFSAQQFSDYHSELNMSSLELGDSALYFCASSSGLVPYNEQFFGPGTRLTVL.

J is TRBJ2-3 and V is TRBV29-1; 7 bases are a match to TRBD1. CDR3 size: 14 residues. Looked up from germline, CDR1 is SQVTM and CDR2 is ANQGSEA. The trim removed 7 bases at V and 0 bases at J, leaving 7 bases unmatched. Here the CDR3 DNA reads TGCAGCGGCGGCCAGGGGGAGAGCACAGATACGCAGTATTTT. Its translation is CSGGQGESTDTQYF.

The genes are TRBV29-1 and TRBJ1-1; weak D call: TRBD1 (5 bases). Germline loops: CDR1 SQVTM, CDR2 ANQGSEA. V dropped 6 bases and J dropped 7 bases, with 9 bases sitting between them. The length of the CDR3 is 10 residues. CDR3 protein: CSVKGSEAFF. The DNA for the CDR3 is TGCAGCGTCAAGGGGAGTGAAGCTTTCTTT.

The rearrangement uses TRBV14 and TRBJ2-1; a weak D match, TRBD2 (5 bases). CDR1 is SGHDN, CDR2 FVKESK, per germline. This CDR3 is built from 19 residues. V lost 0 bases and J lost 0, with 18 bases in between. In DNA, the CDR3 is TGTGCCAGCAGCCAAGATCATATCGGAGGTCCCAGCTCCTACAATGAGCAGTTCTTC. This encodes CASSQDHIGGPSSYNEQFF.

Comment on this clone: Other DNA sequences within the sample encode an identical CDR3. This chain links TRBV6-5 with TRBJ1-1; D might be TRBD1 (6 bases). The V end was cut by 0 bases, the J end by 4 bases, with 6 bases between. Germline V gene lookup returns CDR1 MNHEY and CDR2 SVGAGI. This CDR3 comprises 13 residues. CDR3 region: CASSYSGGTEAFF. DNA of the CDR3: TGTGCCAGCAGTTACTCAGGGGGCACTGAAGCTTTCTTT.

The chain links TRBV7-2 to TRBJ2-5; 10 bases are a match to TRBD2. Trimming at V came to 2 bases and at J to 5 bases, leaving 8 bases not matched to a gene. The CDR3 spans 16 residues. Looked up from germline, CDR1 is SGHTA and CDR2 is FQGNSA. CDR3 in DNA: TGTGCCAGCAGCTTAATCCTAGCGGGAGTGTGGGAGACCCAGTACTTC. Protein sequence: CASSLILAGVWETQYF.

This clone was seen more than once but under ten times. This sequence joins TRBV19 and TRBJ1-2; D call uncertain. CDR3 length equals 12 residues. The germline V gene encodes CDR1 LNHDA and CDR2 SQIVND (reference sequence). V gave up 7 bases and J gave up 4 bases, with 10 bases separating them. The CDR3 loop is CASTSGSYGYTF. As DNA, the CDR3 is TGTGCCAGTACATCGGGAAGCTATGGCTACACCTTC.

The J gene is TRBJ1-5, the V gene TRBV2; D gene unclear. This CDR3 is built from 15 residues. The ends were cut back, 6 bases at V and 6 bases at J, with 18 bases in the middle. Germline values: CDR1 SNHLY, CDR2 FYNNEI. The CDR3 DNA reads TGTGCCAGCAGGGGGATGGGAGTAGGTAGTCAGCCCCAGCATTTT. It codes for CASRGMGVGSQPQHF.

The V and J genes are TRBV6-5 and TRBJ2-3; D is perhaps TRBD2 (6 bases). The germline V gene encodes CDR1 MNHEY and CDR2 SVGAGI. Between the trimmed V and J ends, which lost 1 base and 1 base, there was a span of 12 bases. The length of the CDR3 is 16 residues. The CDR3 here is CASSYFAGMGTDTQYF. The CDR3 DNA is TGTGCCAGCAGTTACTTTGCGGGGATGGGCACAGATACGCAGTATTTT.

This clone occurred a few times. This likely comes from a read error, as the CDR3 has no conserved phenylalanine or tryptophan at its end. The DNA is left out, because the CDR3 cannot be placed on it with certainty; the CDR3 is given as TCRdb lists it. This sequence joins TRBV21-1 and TRBJ2-7; TRBD2, the table's D call, lacks a check against the DNA. TRBV21-1 is a pseudogene. The CDR3 has 16 amino acids, counting both end residues. CDR3: CASSKKTGTSGRNRMI.

The V and J genes are TRBV9 and TRBJ1-1, with TRBD1 as a possible D gene (6 bases). The germline V gene encodes CDR1 SGDLS and CDR2 YYNGEE. The CDR3 is 14 residues long. V was clipped by 0 bases and J by 4 bases, with 10 bases between them. The CDR3 here is CASSVGEGGTEAFF. CDR3 bases: TGTGCCAGCAGCGTAGGTGAGGGGGGCACTGAAGCTTTCTTT.

The CDR3 loop is CASSPPAGDTQYF. The CDR3 DNA is TGTGCCAGCAGTCCCCCGGCGGGAGATACGCAGTATTTT. The chain employs TRBV7-9 and TRBJ2-3, with D possibly being TRBD2 (5 bases). The V end was cut by 6 bases, the J end by 5 bases, with 12 bases between. The CDR3 covers 13 residues. Germline V lookup: CDR1 SEHNR, CDR2 FQNEAQ (reference sequence).